A selection of T cell receptor beta chains follows, all from one sample in a study of T cells in Graves' hyperthyroidism and ophthalmopathy. From the multiplex PCR reads, TCRdb called clonotypes with MiXCR, one entry per CDR3 protein. The sample records more than 650,000 distinct CDR3 sequences, 13% to 15% being singletons. Material for sequencing was blood. Every receptor here comes from a woman aged 18 to 35 with Graves' hyperthyroidism. The CDR3 runs from the conserved cysteine through the conserved F or W. Clone size, where shown, is once, few, many, or a class for clones that have expanded.

V	J	size	CDR3
TRBV13	TRBJ2-7	few	CASSSRSSYEQYF
TRBV5-1	TRBJ2-1	.	CASSSGDRTKGNEQFF
TRBV28	TRBJ2-5	many	CASSLIPPRETQYF
TRBV11-2	TRBJ2-2	.	CASSFGEQLLPGELFF
TRBV9	TRBJ2-1	.	CASSVEGRGAFNEQFF
TRBV28	TRBJ2-1	many	CASSLRAGTYNEQFF
TRBV11-2	TRBJ2-1	many	CASSLDSLGLSSYNEQFF
TRBV12-5	TRBJ1-5	.	CASGLVPRQGCQPQHF
TRBV11-2	TRBJ1-2	.	CASSLAGPVDGYTF
TRBV20-1	TRBJ2-7	many	CSADTGFYEQYF
TRBV29-1	TRBJ1-1	.	CSVVDKGGPTTEAFF
TRBV12-3/TRBV12-4	TRBJ2-1	many	CASSFIRGSYYNEQFF
TRBV7-2	TRBJ2-7	many	CASSFVKLAASYEQYF
TRBV6-6	TRBJ1-1	many	CASSYGPRDTEAFF
TRBV28	TRBJ1-2	many	CASSLPFFRGGYGYTF
TRBV20-1	TRBJ2-7	many	CSARGRRVAGGEQYF
TRBV30	TRBJ2-1	few	CAWSVNMLLGEFF
TRBV5-8	TRBJ1-5	many	CASSLATGGYNQPQHF
TRBV5-1	TRBJ1-1	.	CASSPDLNPEAFF
TRBV18	TRBJ2-1	many	CASSPLQGNEQFF
TRBV27	TRBJ1-6	few	CASSFRTLSSYNSPLHF
TRBV28	TRBJ2-5	.	CASSPLVPTQETQYF
TRBV12-3/TRBV12-4	TRBJ2-7	few	CASSPLGLAGVYEQYF
TRBV5-1	TRBJ2-3	.	CASSFPGHSTDTQYF
TRBV7-2	TRBJ2-1	many	CASSLFGGGNEQFF
TRBV7-2	TRBJ2-1	many	CASSPAGTLDEQFF
TRBV20-1	TRBJ2-3	few	CSVRAPITDTQYF
TRBV20-1	TRBJ2-7	many	CSADRQGGAAEQYF
TRBV20-1	TRBJ2-7	many	CSARQASSYEQYF
TRBV11-3	TRBJ1-1	.	CASNLGGRTTGAFF
TRBV4-1	TRBJ2-7	many	CASRRFLAGDPYEQYF
TRBV6-2/TRBV6-3	TRBJ1-2	few	CASSPRRYGYTF
TRBV28	TRBJ2-7	many	CASSLGGTEFYEQYF
TRBV19	TRBJ1-4	.	CASTPRDFGGEKLFF
TRBV4-3	TRBJ2-3	.	CASSRGLAGGPLGTDTQYF
TRBV30	TRBJ2-1	many	CAGGTLSSYNEQFF
TRBV30	TRBJ2-1	few	CAWSVLGGPYNEQFF
TRBV10-3	TRBJ1-5	many	CAISEEVENQPQHF
TRBV18	TRBJ2-5	many	CASSPPGAGGPETQYF
TRBV3-1	TRBJ2-5	many	CASSRPHPGVGQETQYF
TRBV5-1	TRBJ1-3	many	CASSPGASSGNTIYF
TRBV14	TRBJ2-3	few	CASSQGRWTDTQYF
TRBV7-9	TRBJ2-1	many	CASSLKGGVASYNEQFF
TRBV19	TRBJ1-1	.	CASSLREWLVNTEAFF
TRBV30	TRBJ1-6	few	CALLRTGGLSPLHF
TRBV20-1	TRBJ1-5	many	CSATPGGSNQPQHF
TRBV10-3	TRBJ2-7	few	CAISDRDELDYEQYF
TRBV2	TRBJ2-3	few	CASSQTLVAQRGDTQYF
TRBV11-2	TRBJ1-2	few	CASSLKAKDRWDGYTF
TRBV10-3	TRBJ2-5	many	CAISRQLSQETQYF
TRBV20-1	TRBJ2-1	many	CSASAGTPNWGYNEQFF
TRBV19	TRBJ2-1	few	CASTLGESGEQFF
TRBV19	TRBJ2-4	few	CASSPVAGLAGGFAKNIQYF
TRBV20-1	TRBJ2-3	many	CSARDIGEGTDTQYF
TRBV4-2	TRBJ1-5	.	CASSQEGTGVFQAYQPQHF
TRBV5-6	TRBJ1-1	many	CASSFDRGAEAFF
TRBV7-9	TRBJ2-7	.	CASSLGLAGTLGAYEQYF
TRBV9	TRBJ2-3	few	CASSSRAGSTDTQYF
TRBV18	TRBJ1-2	.	CASSPFSGEINYGYTF